This T cell receptor (beta chain) was identified during a study of blood T cell repertoires in COVID-19. Sequencing was performed with immunoSEQ multiplex PCR; in TCRdb, only in-frame clones are kept and a portion is missing. The sample has 200,000 or so clones; more than 70% are singletons. The TCR sequence derives from a woman between 40 and 55 years old with acute COVID-19. Sequenced: PBMCs or T cells enriched from blood (not recorded which).

Written as DNA, the CDR3 is TGTGCCAGCAGCCCACGCCCTAGCGGTCTTACCTACGAGCAGTACTTC. This sequence encodes CASSPRPSGLTYEQYF. This chain uses TRBV7-9 with TRBJ2-7; 7 nucleotides agree with TRBD2. There are 16 residues in the CDR3. V was clipped by 5 bases and J by 2 bases; unmatched bases: 12. The germline V gene has CDR1 SEHNR and CDR2 FQNEAQ (reference sequence).